What follows are 18 T cell receptor beta chains derived from one specimen sequenced in a study of blood T cells in healthy people across ages. The authors ran a second PCR of roughly 6 to 12 cycles using a sample-barcoded 5' primer and a J-beta primer mix. One entry per CDR3 protein results from TCRdb running MiXCR on the 5' RACE reads. The table has 1,800,000 or so distinct CDR3 sequences, roughly two fifths seen once; the top ten hold more than 20%. The sequenced material came from blood. Receptor source: a human donor in good health.

The V gene is TRBV28, the J gene TRBJ2-7; 8 bases are a match to TRBD1. Germline-derived CDR1 and CDR2 are MDHEN and SYDVKM. V shed 3 bases and J 5 bases; nucleotides not matched to a gene: 9. The CDR3 length is 15 residues. CDR3 DNA sequence: TGTGCCAGCAGTTTCACCGGGACAGGCTTTAACGAGCAGTACTTC. This gives the protein CASSFTGTGFNEQYF.

V is TRBV19 and J is TRBJ2-2; weak D call: TRBD1 (5 bases). This CDR3 is 15 amino acids long. Germline CDR1 is LNHDA and CDR2 is SQIVND (reference sequence). V gave up 3 bases and J gave up 2 bases, with 10 bases separating them. The CDR3 region is CASSIEQGNTGELFF. Written as DNA, the CDR3 is TGTGCCAGTAGTATCGAGCAGGGAAACACCGGGGAGCTGTTTTTT. The variable domain in full, with the rest retrieved from reference TRBV19 and TRBJ2-2, is DGGITQSPKYLFRKEGQNVTLSCEQNLNHDAMYWYRQDPGQGLRLIYYSQIVNDFQKGDIAEGYSVSREKKESFPLTVTSAQKNPTAFYLCASSIEQGNTGELFFGEGSRLTVL.

The genes are TRBV5-1 and TRBJ2-1; D is perhaps TRBD1 or TRBD2 (5 bases each). Germline-derived CDR1 and CDR2 are SGHRS and YFSETQ. This CDR3 comprises 16 residues. V was shortened by 6 bases and J by 3 bases, with 19 bases between the two germline ends. As DNA, the CDR3 is TGCGCCAGCACCCCCGGGGCCAGCCCTATCTACAATGAGCAGTTCTTC. Its translation: CASTPGASPIYNEQFF.

V is TRBV3-1 and J is TRBJ2-2; D unresolved. Germline CDR1 is LGHDT and CDR2 is YNNKEL (reference sequence). This CDR3 has 14 residues. Trimming removed 1 base at V and 1 base at J, with 4 bases between. The chain's CDR3 is CASSQVWNTGELFF. The DNA for the CDR3 is TGTGCCAGCAGCCAAGTATGGAACACCGGGGAGCTGTTTTTT. The full variable domain, completed using reference TRBV3-1 and TRBJ2-2, is DTAVSQTPKYLVTQMGNDKSIKCEQNLGHDTMYWYKQDSKKFLKIMFSYNNKELIINETVPNRFSPKSPDKAHLNLHINSLELGDSAVYFCASSQVWNTGELFFGEGSRLTVL.

V and J are TRBV7-2 and TRBJ2-5; TRBD2 agrees at 10 bases. The ends lost 0 bases at V and 0 bases at J; junction bases unmatched: 25. The CDR3 length is 24 residues. From germline, CDR1 is SGHTA and CDR2 FQGNSA. In DNA, the CDR3 is TGTGCCAGCAGCTTAGCGGGATTAGCGGGGGGCCCGGCCTCCCCCAGTTTCTACCAAGAGACCCAGTACTTC. Translating it yields CASSLAGLAGGPASPSFYQETQYF.

This clonotype was seen more than once but under ten times. This chain links TRBV19 with TRBJ2-1; D call uncertain. There are 13 residues in the CDR3. CDR1 LNHDA and CDR2 SQIVND come from the germline V gene (reference sequence). V lost 2 bases and J lost 8, with 10 bases in between. The CDR3 protein is CASSISPDHEQFF. CDR3 in DNA: TGTGCCAGTAGTATATCGCCAGATCATGAGCAGTTCTTC.

This clonotype was detected a few times. The chain employs TRBV7-9 and TRBJ2-1, with D unresolved. There are 14 residues in the CDR3. Germline V CDR1 and CDR2: SEHNR, FQNEAQ (reference sequence). Trimming left V 5 bases short and J 7 bases short, with 15 bases between. The CDR3: CASSLLRSGNEQFF. The CDR3 bases are TGTGCCAGCAGCCTCTTAAGGTCCGGTAATGAGCAGTTCTTC.

The chain carries TRBV7-2 and TRBJ2-7; D is unclear. CDR1 is SGHTA and CDR2 is FQGNSA in the germline V gene. The CDR3 is 14 amino acids. Trimming stripped 8 bases from V and 0 bases from J, with 14 bases between. This chain's CDR3 is CASREARSSYEQYF. CDR3 nucleotides: TGTGCCAGCCGTGAGGCAAGAAGCTCCTACGAGCAGTACTTC.

V usage is TRBV20-1 and J usage is TRBJ2-7; the D is unclear. CDR1 and CDR2 (germline): DFQATT, SNEGSKA (reference sequence). The V and J ends lost 8 bases and 5 bases respectively, with 16 bases between them. The CDR3 runs 12 residues. CDR3 in DNA: TGCAGTACGAACCCCCGGCAGGACGAGCAGTACTTC. Protein sequence: CSTNPRQDEQYF.

This rearrangement joins TRBV6-5 to TRBJ2-5; 10 nucleotides align to TRBD1. The CDR3 has 15 amino acids. CDR1 MNHEY and CDR2 SVGAGI come from the germline V gene. V gave up 6 bases and J gave up 11 bases; unmatched junction bases: 15. CDR3 nucleotide sequence: TGTGCCAGCAGACTCGGGGACAGGGGTTCGGGGGAGCAGTACTTC. Protein: CASRLGDRGSGEQYF.

This clonotype was recorded at least ten times. Here the CDR3 DNA reads TGCAGTGCTAGAGCCAGGGGAGTCTTAGCCAAAAACATTCAGTACTTC. This gives the protein CSARARGVLAKNIQYF. The chain links TRBV20-1 to TRBJ2-4; D might be TRBD1 (6 bases). CDR1 DFQATT and CDR2 SNEGSKA come from the germline V gene (reference sequence). The CDR3 is 16 residues long. Between the trimmed V and J ends, which lost 1 base and 0 bases, there was a span of 13 bases.

This clonotype occurred many times. The chain recombines TRBV20-1 with TRBJ2-5; 7 positions agree with TRBD2. Germline V gene sequence: CDR1 DFQATT, CDR2 SNEGSKA (reference sequence). The CDR3 length is 15 residues. V trimming: 5 bases; J trimming: 5 bases; junction bases outside the gene matches: 14. CDR3 sequence: CSALITSAGLETQYF. The CDR3 region has the DNA TGCAGTGCTCTTATCACTAGCGCGGGTTTGGAGACCCAGTACTTC.

The chain recombines TRBV20-1 with TRBJ1-4; 8 bases align to TRBD1. V was clipped by 0 bases and J by 7 bases; unmatched bases: 7. CDR3 length equals 15 residues. Germline-derived CDR1 and CDR2 are DFQATT and SNEGSKA (reference sequence). CDR3 protein: CSARDPGTGPEKLFF. Here the CDR3 DNA reads TGCAGTGCTAGAGACCCCGGGACAGGCCCTGAAAAACTGTTTTTT.

This clonotype was seen only a few times. The chain recombines TRBV6-1 with TRBJ2-1, with 9 bases fitting TRBD1. Unmatched junction bases numbered 12, after V lost 4 bases and J lost 8 bases. There are 16 residues in the CDR3. Looked up from germline, CDR1 is MNHNS and CDR2 is SASEGT. The CDR3 bases are TGTGCCAGCAGTGTCTCGCCGGGACAGGGTTTGGATGAGCAGTTCTTC. It specifies CASSVSPGQGLDEQFF.

In its sample, this clonotype was seen many times. The genes are TRBV18 and TRBJ2-5; D is undetermined. The CDR3 totals 10 residues. Germline V gives CDR1 KGHSH, CDR2 LQKENI. Between the trimmed V and J ends, which lost 3 bases and 7 bases, there was a span of 3 bases. CDR3 residues: CASSPGTQYF. The CDR3 DNA sequence: TGTGCCAGCTCACCGGGGACCCAGTACTTC.

This chain connects TRBV20-1 to TRBJ2-1, with TRBD2 matching over 8 bases. Germline V gene lookup returns CDR1 DFQATT and CDR2 SNEGSKA (reference sequence). This CDR3 has 15 amino acids. After removal of 3 bases from V and 5 bases from J, the junction contained 9 bases not matched to a gene. In DNA, the CDR3 is TGCAGTGCTAGTAAGGTAGCGGGGTTCAACAATGAGCAGTTCTTC. This translates into CSASKVAGFNNEQFF.

This sequence joins TRBV7-2 and TRBJ2-3; 7 bases are a match to TRBD1. Germline V gene data show CDR1 as SGHTA and CDR2 as FQGNSA. V gave up 4 bases and J gave up 0 bases; unmatched junction bases: 4. The CDR3 is 15 amino acids. CDR3 DNA: TGTGCCAGCAGCTCGCAGGACAGGAGCACAGATACGCAGTATTTT. Protein sequence: CASSSQDRSTDTQYF. Based on the CDR3 plus reference TRBV7-2 and TRBJ2-3, the full variable domain is GAGVSQSPSNKVTEKGKDVELRCDPISGHTALYWYRQSLGQGLEFLIYFQGNSAPDKSGLPSDRFSAERTGGSVSTLTIQRTQQEDSAVYLCASSSQDRSTDTQYFGPGTRLTVL.

The chain is built from TRBV5-1 and TRBJ2-7; no firm D call. The germline V gene encodes CDR1 SGHRS and CDR2 YFSETQ. V was shortened by 4 bases and J by 2 bases, with 13 bases between the two germline ends. The CDR3 sequence is 14 residues long. This CDR3 reads CASSPWPFPYEQYF. The CDR3 DNA sequence: TGCGCCAGCAGCCCCTGGCCCTTCCCCTACGAGCAGTACTTC.